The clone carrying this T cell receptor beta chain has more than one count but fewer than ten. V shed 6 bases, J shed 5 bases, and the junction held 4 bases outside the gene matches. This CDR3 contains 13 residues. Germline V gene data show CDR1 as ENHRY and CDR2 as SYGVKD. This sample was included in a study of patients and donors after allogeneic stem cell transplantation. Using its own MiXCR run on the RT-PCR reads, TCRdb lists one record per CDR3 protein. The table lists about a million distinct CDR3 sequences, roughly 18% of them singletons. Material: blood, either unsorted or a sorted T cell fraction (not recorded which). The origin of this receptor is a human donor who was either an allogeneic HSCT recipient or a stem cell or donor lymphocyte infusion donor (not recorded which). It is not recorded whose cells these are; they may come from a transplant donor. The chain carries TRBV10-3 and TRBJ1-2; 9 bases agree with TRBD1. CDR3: CAIRVDRGYGYTF. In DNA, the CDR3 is TGTGCCATCAGGGTGGACAGGGGATATGGCTACACCTTC.